The 23 T cell receptor beta chains below were found in one sample sequenced in a study of cytomegalovirus exposure and HLA in healthy donors. It was with 60 Vbeta and 13 Jbeta primers that the PCR ran. Using immunoSEQ multiplex PCR, the repertoire was profiled, and TCRdb retains in-frame clones only, with some absent. The sample yields 100,000 to 150,000 clones, approximately 78% seen once. The sequenced material came from PBMCs. The source is a female donor in good health and CMV-seronegative.

The chain links TRBV15 to TRBJ2-1; a possible D gene is TRBD1 (6 bases). Trimming left V 3 bases short and J 0 bases short, with 12 bases between. The CDR3 sequence is 16 residues long. Germline CDR1 reads LNHNV; CDR2 reads YYDKDF (reference sequence). The CDR3 DNA sequence: TGTGCCACCAGCAGGCAGGGGTTCGTCTCCTACAATGAGCAGTTCTTC. Protein product: CATSRQGFVSYNEQFF. Combining the CDR3 with reference TRBV15 and TRBJ2-1 gives the whole variable domain DAMVIQNPRYQVTQFGKPVTLSCSQTLNHNVMYWYQQKSSQAPKLLFHYYDKDFNNEADTPDNFQSRRPNTSFCFLDIRSPGLGDTAMYLCATSRQGFVSYNEQFFGPGTRLTVL.

This clone appeared a single time. The chain uses TRBV29-1 and TRBJ1-2; 9 nucleotides align to TRBD1. The germline gives CDR1 SQVTM, CDR2 ANQGSEA. The ends lost 4 bases at V and 2 bases at J; junction bases unmatched: 5. The CDR3 length is 14 residues. CDR3 sequence reads: CSVGDRDTNYGYTF. In DNA form, the CDR3 reads TGCAGCGTTGGGGACAGGGACACGAACTATGGCTACACCTTC.

V is TRBV6-1 and J is TRBJ2-7; weak D call: TRBD1 (8 bases). CDR1 is MNHNS and CDR2 is SASEGT in the germline V gene. CDR3 length: 15 residues. V was clipped by 6 bases and J by 4 bases, with 19 bases between them. CDR3 residues: CASSPGGQVVYEQYF. The CDR3, as DNA: TGTGCCAGCAGCCCGGGGGGACAGGTCGTTTACGAGCAGTACTTC.

This rearrangement joins TRBV10-1 to TRBJ2-5, with 10 bases aligning to TRBD2. The germline V gene has CDR1 WNHNN and CDR2 SYGVQD (reference sequence). The CDR3 is 15 residues long. The V and J ends lost 2 bases and 2 bases, in that order; junction bases with no gene match: 2. CDR3 bases: TGCGCCAGCAGTGAGAGCGGGAGGGATCAAGAGACCCAGTACTTC. Protein sequence: CASSESGRDQETQYF.

This clone showed up just once. The rearrangement joins TRBV7-2 to TRBJ1-2; no clear D gene. The V gene's germline CDR1 is SGHTA and CDR2 FQGNSA. The CDR3 length is 16 residues. Deletions cut 0 bases from V and 5 bases from J, with 16 bases between. Here the CDR3 DNA reads TGTGCCAGCAGCTTAGCGGCATCTCAATCTTTTTATGGCTACACCTTC. It specifies CASSLAASQSFYGYTF.

The chain couples TRBV28 to TRBJ2-2; D is possibly TRBD2 (5 bases). The germline V gene has CDR1 MDHEN and CDR2 SYDVKM. CDR3 size: 16 residues. V was pared by 5 bases and J by 3 bases, with 16 bases between. CDR3 in DNA: TGTGCCAGCAGTACCCGGGATGGTCGGGACACCGGGGAGCTGTTTTTT. Amino acid sequence: CASSTRDGRDTGELFF.

This chain uses TRBV2 with TRBJ2-5; 8 bases line up with TRBD1. Per the germline V gene, CDR1 is SNHLY and CDR2 is FYNNEI. The CDR3 spans 15 residues. The J segment lost 5 bases and the V segment lost 8 bases, leaving 13 bases of the junction unmatched. CDR3 bases: TGTGCCAGCGCCCTTGACAGGGGCGCTTGGGAGACCCAGTACTTC. As protein: CASALDRGAWETQYF.

This clone was seen a single time. The chain has TRBV6-1 and TRBJ2-7; 12 positions agree with TRBD2. The ends lost 2 bases at V and 3 bases at J; junction bases unmatched: 8. Germline V CDR1 and CDR2: MNHNS, SASEGT. The CDR3 sequence is 17 residues long. The CDR3 nucleotides are TGTGCCAGCAGTGAAAGGGGGACTAGCGGGTGGAGCTACGAGCAGTACTTC. It encodes CASSERGTSGWSYEQYF.

The chain is built from TRBV5-4 and TRBJ2-2; D is unclear. The V end lost 0 bases, the J end lost 1 base, and 4 bases lay between the germline ends. The CDR3 runs 14 residues. Germline CDR1 is SGHNT and CDR2 is YYREEE (reference sequence). CDR3 DNA sequence: TGTGCCAGCAGCTTGGACGGGAACACCGGGGAGCTGTTTTTT. It is translated as CASSLDGNTGELFF.

The chain carries TRBV2 and TRBJ2-3; tentatively, D is TRBD1 (6 bases). Looked up from germline, CDR1 is SNHLY and CDR2 is FYNNEI. The V and J ends lost 5 bases and 2 bases respectively, with 14 bases between them. The CDR3 loop spans 15 amino acids. CDR3 sequence reads: CASSQGIAFTDTQYF. In nucleotides, the CDR3 is TGTGCCAGCAGTCAGGGGATTGCCTTCACAGATACGCAGTATTTT.

The chain carries TRBV28 and TRBJ2-2; 12 bases align to TRBD1. Germline V lookup: CDR1 MDHEN, CDR2 SYDVKM. CDR3 length: 14 amino acids. V trimming: 8 bases; J trimming: 4 bases; junction bases outside the gene matches: 2. The CDR3 coding sequence is TGTGCCAGCGGGGACAGGGGGCGCACCGGGGAGCTGTTTTTT. This sequence encodes CASGDRGRTGELFF.

V gene TRBV6-5 combines with J gene TRBJ1-4; 7 bases are shared with TRBD1. V lost 2 bases, J lost 8 bases, and 5 bases stayed unmatched. The CDR3 totals 14 residues. The V gene's germline CDR1 is MNHEY and CDR2 SVGAGI. CDR3 coding DNA: TGTGCCAGCAGTTACACAGGGGTTGGGGAAAAACTGTTTTTT. Protein product: CASSYTGVGEKLFF.

The chain employs TRBV7-3 and TRBJ2-1; 7 positions agree with TRBD2. Germline CDR1 reads SGHTA; CDR2 reads FQGTGA. V lost 5 bases, J lost 4 bases, and 5 bases stayed unmatched. The CDR3 runs 14 residues. In DNA, the CDR3 is TGTGCCAGCAGCCCCTCTAGCGGATACAATGAGCAGTTCTTC. This sequence encodes CASSPSSGYNEQFF. Looking up the rest from reference TRBV7-3 and TRBJ2-1 gives the full variable domain: GAGVSQTPSNKVTEKGKYVELRCDPISGHTALYWYRQSLGQGPEFLIYFQGTGAADDSGLPNDRFFAVRPEGSVSTLKIQRTERGDSAVYLCASSPSSGYNEQFFGPGTRLTVL.

The chain employs TRBV7-9 and TRBJ2-3, with D hard to call. This CDR3 spans 13 amino acids. The V end lost 1 base, the J end lost 3 bases, and 5 bases lay between the germline ends. The germline gives CDR1 SEHNR, CDR2 FQNEAQ (reference sequence). In nucleotides, the CDR3 is TGTGCCAGCAGCTTAGGGGCTACAGATACGCAGTATTTT. Its protein product is CASSLGATDTQYF.

The chain uses TRBV29-1 and TRBJ1-1; D unclear. Germline V gives CDR1 SQVTM, CDR2 ANQGSEA. This CDR3 is built from 14 residues. The V and J ends lost 5 bases and 3 bases respectively, with 16 bases between them. The CDR3 region is CSVSTPPSYTEAFF. The CDR3 nucleotides are TGCAGCGTTTCTACTCCCCCTTCGTACACTGAAGCTTTCTTT.

Only a few counts were recorded for this clone. The rearrangement joins TRBV5-1 to TRBJ2-2; TRBD1 agrees at 8 bases. The CDR3 length is 15 residues. With V trimmed by 4 bases and J by 4 bases, 6 bases remained unmatched. Looked up from germline, CDR1 is SGHRS and CDR2 is YFSETQ. The CDR3: CASSKDRGSTGELFF. The CDR3 nucleotides are TGCGCCAGCAGCAAAGACAGGGGTAGCACCGGGGAGCTGTTTTTT.

The chain is built from TRBV9 and TRBJ2-1; 8 bases are a match to TRBD1. The CDR3 covers 15 residues. V shed 0 bases and J 4 bases; nucleotides not matched to a gene: 3. CDR1 is SGDLS, CDR2 YYNGEE, per germline. CDR3 loop: CASSVAGQAYNEQFF. The CDR3 nucleotides read TGTGCCAGCAGCGTAGCGGGACAGGCTTACAATGAGCAGTTCTTC.

The chain is built from TRBV28 and TRBJ1-2; D ambiguous. The CDR3 covers 12 residues. Germline assignment: CDR1 MDHEN and CDR2 SYDVKM. Trimming left V 6 bases short and J 4 bases short, with 9 bases between. The CDR3 protein is CASSPAGYGYTF. CDR3 in DNA: TGTGCCAGCAGCCCAGCGGGCTATGGCTACACCTTC.

CDR3 loop: CASSLEPGTGLSYEQYF. CDR3 coding DNA: TGTGCCAGCAGCTTAGAGCCGGGGACAGGGCTTTCCTACGAGCAGTACTTC. The V gene is TRBV7-6, the J gene TRBJ2-7, with 9 bases matching TRBD1. The germline CDR1 and CDR2 sequences are SGHVS and FNYEAQ. The V gene end was trimmed by 1 base and the J gene end by 1 base; junction bases not matched to a gene: 8. The CDR3 totals 17 residues.

This clone was seen only a few times. The CDR3 DNA reads as TGTGCCACCAGCCCTGAGGGTGCAGGGGGTTTTACTGAAGCTTTCTTT. This codes for CATSPEGAGGFTEAFF. The V and J genes are TRBV15 and TRBJ1-1; 7 bases match TRBD1. The CDR3 loop spans 16 amino acids. Trimming took 5 bases from V and 5 from J; bases not matched to a gene: 14. Germline loops: CDR1 LNHNV, CDR2 YYDKDF (reference sequence).

This clone was seen more than once but under ten times. The chain recombines TRBV2 with TRBJ2-7; TRBD2 is a possible D gene (5 bases). V lost 4 bases and J 2 bases, leaving 12 bases between the germline ends. Per the germline V gene, CDR1 is SNHLY and CDR2 is FYNNEI. The CDR3 is made up of 14 amino acids. In DNA, the CDR3 is TGTGCCAGCAGTGTAGACGGACTTACCTACGAGCAGTACTTC. Its protein product is CASSVDGLTYEQYF.

The chain uses TRBV2 and TRBJ1-5; 8 bases map to TRBD1. The CDR3 covers 15 residues. CDR1 and CDR2 from the germline V gene are SNHLY and FYNNEI. V was pared by 3 bases and J by 1 base, with 2 bases of the junction left unmatched. For the CDR3, the DNA is TGTGCCAGCAGTGACAGGGGGCAAAGCAATCAGCCCCAGCATTTT. It is translated as CASSDRGQSNQPQHF.

The chain employs TRBV19 and TRBJ2-3, with D possibly matching TRBD2 (6 bases). Germline V gene data show CDR1 as LNHDA and CDR2 as SQIVND (reference sequence). The CDR3 extends over 15 amino acids. Trimming pared 4 bases from V and 2 bases from J, leaving 13 bases between. The CDR3 nucleotides read TGTGCCAGTAGTACGTTAGGGACTTACACAGATACGCAGTATTTT. This translates into CASSTLGTYTDTQYF.